The clone carrying this TCR beta chain came up a few times. Primers used in a second PCR of about 7 to 12 cycles were a sample-barcoded 5' primer and a J-beta primer mix. Using its own MiXCR run on the 5' RACE reads, TCRdb lists one record per CDR3 protein. The sample yields roughly 500,000 distinct CDR3 sequences, about 26% seen once. This record belongs to a study of blood T cells in healthy people across ages. V lost 3 bases and J lost 0; bases outside the gene matches: 5. The germline V gene has CDR1 DFQATT and CDR2 SNEGSKA (reference sequence). There are 14 residues in the CDR3. Extraction yielded at least 6 micrograms of total RNA per sample.

The sequence came from a woman aged 70-85 years in good health. The sequencing sample was made of blood. The V gene is TRBV20-1, the J gene TRBJ2-7; 7 nucleotides match TRBD1. The CDR3 sequence is CSARAGTASYEQYF. The CDR3 nucleotides read TGCAGTGCTAGGGCCGGGACAGCCTCCTACGAGCAGTACTTC.